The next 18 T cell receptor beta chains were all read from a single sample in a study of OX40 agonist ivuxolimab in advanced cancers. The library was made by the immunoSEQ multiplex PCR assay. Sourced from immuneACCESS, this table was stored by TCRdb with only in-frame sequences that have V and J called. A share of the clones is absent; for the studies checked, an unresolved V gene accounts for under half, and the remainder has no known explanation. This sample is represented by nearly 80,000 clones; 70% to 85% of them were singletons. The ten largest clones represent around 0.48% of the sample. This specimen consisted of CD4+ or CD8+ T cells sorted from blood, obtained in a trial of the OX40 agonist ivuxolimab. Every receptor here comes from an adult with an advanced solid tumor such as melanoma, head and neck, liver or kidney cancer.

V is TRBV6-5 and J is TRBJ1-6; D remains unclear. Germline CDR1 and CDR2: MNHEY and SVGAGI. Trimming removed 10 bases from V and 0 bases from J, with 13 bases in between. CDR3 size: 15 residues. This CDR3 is CATKTGSSYNSPLHF. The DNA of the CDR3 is TGTGCCACTAAGACGGGAAGCTCCTATAATTCACCCCTCCACTTT.

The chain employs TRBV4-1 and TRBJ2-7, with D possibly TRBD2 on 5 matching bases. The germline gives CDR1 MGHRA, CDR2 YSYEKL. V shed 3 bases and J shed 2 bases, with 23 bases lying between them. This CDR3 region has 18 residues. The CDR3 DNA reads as TGCGCCAGCAGCCACCTCCTTCTCCTAGCTAAAAATACCTACGAGCAGTACGTC. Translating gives CASSHLLLLAKNTYEQYV.

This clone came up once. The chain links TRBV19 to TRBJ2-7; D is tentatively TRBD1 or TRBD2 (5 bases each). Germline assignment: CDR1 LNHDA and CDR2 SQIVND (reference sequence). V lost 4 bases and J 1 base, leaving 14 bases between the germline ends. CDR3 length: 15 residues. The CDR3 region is CASSNPGTVSYEQYF. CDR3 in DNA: TGTGCCAGTAGTAATCCCGGGACGGTTTCCTACGAGCAGTACTTC.

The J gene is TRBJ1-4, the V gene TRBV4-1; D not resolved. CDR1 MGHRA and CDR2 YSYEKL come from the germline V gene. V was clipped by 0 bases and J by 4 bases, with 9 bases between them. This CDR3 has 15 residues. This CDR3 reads CASSQDRRFNEKLFF. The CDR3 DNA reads TGCGCCAGCAGCCAAGATCGCAGGTTTAATGAAAAACTGTTTTTT.

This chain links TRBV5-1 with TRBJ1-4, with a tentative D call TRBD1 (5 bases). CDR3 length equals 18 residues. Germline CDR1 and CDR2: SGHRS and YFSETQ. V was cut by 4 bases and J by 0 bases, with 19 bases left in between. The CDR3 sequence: CASSPRPGTAATNEKLFF. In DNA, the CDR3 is TGCGCCAGCAGCCCACGCCCCGGGACCGCTGCAACTAATGAAAAACTGTTTTTT. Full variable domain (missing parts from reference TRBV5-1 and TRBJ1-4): KAGVTQTPRYLIKTRGQQVTLSCSPISGHRSVSWYQQTPGQGLQFLFEYFSETQRNKGNFPGRFSGRQFSNSRSEMNVSTLELGDSALYLCASSPRPGTAATNEKLFFGSGTQLSVL.

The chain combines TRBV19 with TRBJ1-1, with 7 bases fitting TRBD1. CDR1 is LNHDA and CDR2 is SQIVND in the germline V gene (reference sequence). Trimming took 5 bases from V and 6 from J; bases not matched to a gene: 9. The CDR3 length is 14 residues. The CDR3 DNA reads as TGTGCCAGTAGTGTAAACAGGGGAAGCGCTGAAGCTTTCTTT. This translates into CASSVNRGSAEAFF.

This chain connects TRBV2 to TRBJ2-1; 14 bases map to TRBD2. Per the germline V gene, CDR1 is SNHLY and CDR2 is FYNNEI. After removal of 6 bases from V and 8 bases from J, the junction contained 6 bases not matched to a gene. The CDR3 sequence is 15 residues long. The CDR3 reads CASRLTSGGADEQFF. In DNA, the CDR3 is TGTGCCAGCAGGCTGACTAGCGGGGGGGCCGATGAGCAGTTCTTC.

CDR3 region: CASSPGDNEQFF. The CDR3 DNA reads as TGTGCCAGCTCACCGGGGGACAATGAGCAGTTCTTC. The chain couples TRBV18 to TRBJ2-1; the D call may be TRBD1 or TRBD2 (5 bases each). Germline V CDR1 and CDR2: KGHSH, LQKENI. The ends were cut back, 3 bases at V and 5 bases at J, with 5 bases in the middle. This CDR3 has 12 residues.

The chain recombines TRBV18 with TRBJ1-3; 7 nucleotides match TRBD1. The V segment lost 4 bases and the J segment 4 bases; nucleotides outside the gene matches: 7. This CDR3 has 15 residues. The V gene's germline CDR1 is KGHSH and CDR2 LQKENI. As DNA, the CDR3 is TGTGCCAGCTCACGACAAGACAGGGAAGGAAACACCATATATTTT. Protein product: CASSRQDREGNTIYF.

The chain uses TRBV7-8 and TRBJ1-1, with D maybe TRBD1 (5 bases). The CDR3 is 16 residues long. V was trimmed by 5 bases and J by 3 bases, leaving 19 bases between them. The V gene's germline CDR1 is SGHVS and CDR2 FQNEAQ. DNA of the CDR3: TGTGCCAGCAGCGCCAGGGCGGACGGTTATTACACTGAAGCTTTCTTT. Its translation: CASSARADGYYTEAFF.

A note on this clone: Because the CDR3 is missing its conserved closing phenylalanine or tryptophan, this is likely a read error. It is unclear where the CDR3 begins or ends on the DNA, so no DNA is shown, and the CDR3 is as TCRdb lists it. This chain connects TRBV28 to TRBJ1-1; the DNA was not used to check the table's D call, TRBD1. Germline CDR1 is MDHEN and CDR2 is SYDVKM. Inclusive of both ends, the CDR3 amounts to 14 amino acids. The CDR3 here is CASSPLTGTGGPNL.

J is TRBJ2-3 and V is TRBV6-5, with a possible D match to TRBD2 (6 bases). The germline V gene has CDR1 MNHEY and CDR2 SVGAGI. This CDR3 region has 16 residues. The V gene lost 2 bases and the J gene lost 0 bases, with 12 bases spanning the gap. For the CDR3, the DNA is TGTGCCAGCAGTTACGGGGCGGGGACTAGCACAGATACGCAGTATTTT. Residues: CASSYGAGTSTDTQYF.

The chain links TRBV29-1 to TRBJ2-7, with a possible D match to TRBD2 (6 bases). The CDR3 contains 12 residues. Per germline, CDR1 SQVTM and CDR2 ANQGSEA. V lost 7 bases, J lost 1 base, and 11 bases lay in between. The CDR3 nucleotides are TGCAGCGGAAGGGGACTTTCCTACGAGCAGTACTTC. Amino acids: CSGRGLSYEQYF.

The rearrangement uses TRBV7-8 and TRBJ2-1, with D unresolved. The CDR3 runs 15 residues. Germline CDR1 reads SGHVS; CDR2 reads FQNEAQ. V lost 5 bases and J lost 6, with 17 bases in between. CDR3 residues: CASSTPGPSSNEQFF. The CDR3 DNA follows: TGTGCCAGCAGCACACCGGGTCCCTCTTCCAATGAGCAGTTCTTC.

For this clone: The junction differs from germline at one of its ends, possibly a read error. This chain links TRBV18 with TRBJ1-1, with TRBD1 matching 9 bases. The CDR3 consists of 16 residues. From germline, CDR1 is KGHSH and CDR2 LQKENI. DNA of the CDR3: TGTGCCAGCTCCCCACAGGGGGCGACGAGACGAACTGAAGCTTTCTTT. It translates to CASSPQGATRRTEAFF.

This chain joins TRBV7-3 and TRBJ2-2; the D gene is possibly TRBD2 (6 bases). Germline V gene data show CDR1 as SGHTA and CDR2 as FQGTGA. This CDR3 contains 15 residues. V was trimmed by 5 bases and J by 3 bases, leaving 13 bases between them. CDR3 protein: CASSLPGAHTGELFF. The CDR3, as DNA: TGTGCCAGCAGCCTCCCGGGAGCCCACACCGGGGAGCTGTTTTTT.

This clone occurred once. The CDR3 DNA reads as TGTGCCAGCAGCTTAACCACAGGGGTCAGCTACGAGCAGTACTTC. It translates to CASSLTTGVSYEQYF. The chain combines TRBV7-2 with TRBJ2-7; 7 bases agree with TRBD1. Germline V CDR1 and CDR2: SGHTA, FQGNSA. The V gene end was trimmed by 2 bases and the J gene end by 3 bases; junction bases not matched to a gene: 7. The CDR3 is 15 residues long.

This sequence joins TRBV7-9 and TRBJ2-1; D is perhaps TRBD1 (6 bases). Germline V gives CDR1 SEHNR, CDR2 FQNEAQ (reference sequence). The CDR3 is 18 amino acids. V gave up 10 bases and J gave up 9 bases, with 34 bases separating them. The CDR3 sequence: CATSSWGRKTTAEGEQFF. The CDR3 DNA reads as TGTGCCACCTCCTCCTGGGGGCGCAAGACTACCGCCGAAGGTGAGCAGTTCTTC.